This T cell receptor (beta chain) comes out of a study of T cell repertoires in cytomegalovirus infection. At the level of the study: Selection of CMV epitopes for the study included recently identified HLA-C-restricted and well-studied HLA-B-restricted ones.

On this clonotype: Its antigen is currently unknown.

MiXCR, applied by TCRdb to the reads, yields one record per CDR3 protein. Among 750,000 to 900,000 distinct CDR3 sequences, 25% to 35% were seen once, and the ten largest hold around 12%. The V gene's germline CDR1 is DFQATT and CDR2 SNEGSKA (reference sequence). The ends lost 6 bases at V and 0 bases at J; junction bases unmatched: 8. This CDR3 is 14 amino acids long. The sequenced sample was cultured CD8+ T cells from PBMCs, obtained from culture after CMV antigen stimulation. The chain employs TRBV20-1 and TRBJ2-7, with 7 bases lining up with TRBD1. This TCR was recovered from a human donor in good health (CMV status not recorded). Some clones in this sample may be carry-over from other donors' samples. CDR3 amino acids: CSAETGSNSYEQYF. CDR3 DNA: TGCAGTGCAGAGACAGGGAGCAACTCCTACGAGCAGTACTTC.